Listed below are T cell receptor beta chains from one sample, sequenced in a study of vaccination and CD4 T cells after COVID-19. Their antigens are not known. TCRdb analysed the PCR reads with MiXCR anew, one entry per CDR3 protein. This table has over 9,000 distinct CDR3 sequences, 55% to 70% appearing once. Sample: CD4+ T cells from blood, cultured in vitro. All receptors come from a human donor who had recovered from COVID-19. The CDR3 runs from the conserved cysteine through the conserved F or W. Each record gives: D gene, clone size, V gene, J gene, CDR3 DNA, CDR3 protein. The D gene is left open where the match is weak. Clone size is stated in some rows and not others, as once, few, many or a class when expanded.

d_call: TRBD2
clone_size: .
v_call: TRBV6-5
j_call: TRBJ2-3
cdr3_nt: TGTGCCAGCAGTTCCCCAGGTCTAGCGGGGGGATGGGATACGCAGTATTTT
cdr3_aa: CASSSPGLAGGWDTQYF

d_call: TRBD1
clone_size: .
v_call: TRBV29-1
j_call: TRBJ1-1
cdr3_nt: TGCAGCGGAACCGGGACAGGAACCGCCGAAGCTTTCTTT
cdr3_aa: CSGTGTGTAEAFF

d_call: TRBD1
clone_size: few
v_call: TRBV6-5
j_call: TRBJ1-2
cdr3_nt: TGTGCCAGCAGTTACGGACAGGGGATTAACTATGGCTACACCTTC
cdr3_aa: CASSYGQGINYGYTF

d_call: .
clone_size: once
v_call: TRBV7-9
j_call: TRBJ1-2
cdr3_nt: TGTGCCAGCAGCAGAGACGGGTCGTCTAACTATGGCTACACCTTC
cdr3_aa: CASSRDGSSNYGYTF

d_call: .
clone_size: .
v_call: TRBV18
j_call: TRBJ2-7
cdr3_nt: TGTGCCAGCTCACCACAAAGGGATACCTACGAGCAGTACTTC
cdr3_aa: CASSPQRDTYEQYF

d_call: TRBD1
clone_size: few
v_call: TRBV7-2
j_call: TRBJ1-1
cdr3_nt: TGTGCCAGCAGCTCCCGGGACAGAAAGAACACTGAAGCTTTCTTT
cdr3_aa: CASSSRDRKNTEAFF

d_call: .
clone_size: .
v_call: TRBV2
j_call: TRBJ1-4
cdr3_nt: TGTGCCAGCAGCTGGACACCGGGGCATGAAAAACTGTTTTTT
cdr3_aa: CASSWTPGHEKLFF

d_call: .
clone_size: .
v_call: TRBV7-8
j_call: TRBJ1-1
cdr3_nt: TGTGCCAGCAGCTGGGGAAACCCGAACACTGAAGCTTTCTTT
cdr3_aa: CASSWGNPNTEAFF

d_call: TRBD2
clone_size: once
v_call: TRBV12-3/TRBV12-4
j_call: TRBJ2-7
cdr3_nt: TGTGCCAGCAGTAAGCGGGGATCCTCCTACGAGCAGTACTTC
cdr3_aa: CASSKRGSSYEQYF

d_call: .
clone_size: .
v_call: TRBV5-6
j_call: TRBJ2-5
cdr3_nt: TGTGCCAGCAGCTTGGCCCAAGAGACCCAGTACTTC
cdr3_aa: CASSLAQETQYF

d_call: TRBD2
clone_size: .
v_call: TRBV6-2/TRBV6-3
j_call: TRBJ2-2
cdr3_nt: TGTGCCAGCAGGAAAATCGGGGGGACCACGAACACCGGGGAGCTGTTTTTT
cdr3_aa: CASRKIGGTTNTGELFF

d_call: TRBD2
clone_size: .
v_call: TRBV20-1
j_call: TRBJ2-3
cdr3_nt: TGCAGTGCTAGACCGGGACTAGCGAGGCCCGGTACGCAGTATTTT
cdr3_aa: CSARPGLARPGTQYF

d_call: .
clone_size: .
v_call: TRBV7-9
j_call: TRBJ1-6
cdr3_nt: TGTGCCAGCAGCTTAGGGGATCTGTATTATTCACCCCTCCACTTT
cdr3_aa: CASSLGDLYYSPLHF

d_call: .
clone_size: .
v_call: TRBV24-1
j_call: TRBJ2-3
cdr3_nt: TGTGCCACCAGTGATTTAGTCACAGATACGCAGTATTTT
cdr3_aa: CATSDLVTDTQYF

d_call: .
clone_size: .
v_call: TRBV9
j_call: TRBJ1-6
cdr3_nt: TGTGCCAGCAGCCCCCCCAAACTTGAACTCGGGGGTAATTCACCCCTCCACTTT
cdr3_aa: CASSPPKLELGGNSPLHF

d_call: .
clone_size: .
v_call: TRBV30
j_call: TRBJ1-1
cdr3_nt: TGTGCCTGGAGTCCGGGGCGAACTGAAGCTTTCTTT
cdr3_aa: CAWSPGRTEAFF

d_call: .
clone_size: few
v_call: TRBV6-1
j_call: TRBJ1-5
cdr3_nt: TGTGCCAGCAGTGAAGGGGGGGTCAATCAGCCCCAGCATTTT
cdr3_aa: CASSEGGVNQPQHF

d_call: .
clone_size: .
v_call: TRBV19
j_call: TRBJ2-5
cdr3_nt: TGTGCTTCGAAGGTATCAGGGGCGGGGGAGACCCAGTACTTC
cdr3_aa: CASKVSGAGETQYF

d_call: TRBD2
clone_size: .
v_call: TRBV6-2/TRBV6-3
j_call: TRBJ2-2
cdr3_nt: TGTGCCAGCAGTTACGTATTAGGGACTAGCATGACCGGGGAGCTGTTTTTT
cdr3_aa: CASSYVLGTSMTGELFF

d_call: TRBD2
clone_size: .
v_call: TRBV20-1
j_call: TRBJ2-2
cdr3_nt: TGCAGTGCTAGATCTCCTAGCGGGGCCGACACCGGGGAGCTGTTTTTT
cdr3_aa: CSARSPSGADTGELFF

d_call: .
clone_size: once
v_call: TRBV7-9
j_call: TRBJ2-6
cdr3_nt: TGTGCCAGCAGCCACCGGACTTACTCTGGGGCCAACGTCCTGACTTTC
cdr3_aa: CASSHRTYSGANVLTF

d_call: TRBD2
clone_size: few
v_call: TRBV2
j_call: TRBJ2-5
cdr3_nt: TGTGCCAGGGGCCCGACTAGCGGGGGGGCAGAGACCCAGTACTTC
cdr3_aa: CARGPTSGGAETQYF

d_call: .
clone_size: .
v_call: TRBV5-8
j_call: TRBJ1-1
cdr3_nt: TGTGCCAGCAGCTTTCCGGGGGCGTCGACTGAAGCTTTCTTT
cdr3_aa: CASSFPGASTEAFF

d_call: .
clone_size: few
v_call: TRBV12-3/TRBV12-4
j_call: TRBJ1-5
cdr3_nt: TGTGCCAGCAGTTCCGGGATTGGGCCCCAGCATTTT
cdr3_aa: CASSSGIGPQHF

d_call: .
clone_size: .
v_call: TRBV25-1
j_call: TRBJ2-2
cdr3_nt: TGTGCCAGCAGTGAATTTCCCACCCGGACCGGGGAGCTGTTTTTT
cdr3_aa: CASSEFPTRTGELFF

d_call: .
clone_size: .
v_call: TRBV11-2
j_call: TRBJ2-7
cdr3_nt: TGTGCCAGCAGCCTCCTAAGGGACGGGAGTTCCTCCTACGAGCAGTACTTC
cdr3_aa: CASSLLRDGSSSYEQYF

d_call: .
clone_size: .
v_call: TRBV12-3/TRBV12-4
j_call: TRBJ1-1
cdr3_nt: TGTGCCAGCAGTTTCTCGGGGGGGGGAACTGAAGCTTTCTTT
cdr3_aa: CASSFSGGGTEAFF

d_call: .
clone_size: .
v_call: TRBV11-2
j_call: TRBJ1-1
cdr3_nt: TGTGCCAGCAGTTATTTCTCTGGGGGCGGGAGCACTGAAGCTTTCTTT
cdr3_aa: CASSYFSGGGSTEAFF

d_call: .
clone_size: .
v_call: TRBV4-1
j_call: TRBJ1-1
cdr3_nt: TGCGCCAGCAGCCAAGTCGGCGCCTCGAACACTGAAGCTTTCTTT
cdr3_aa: CASSQVGASNTEAFF

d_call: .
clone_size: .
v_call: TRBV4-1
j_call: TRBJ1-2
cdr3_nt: TGCGCCAGCAGCTACATCGGGCACCAGGATAATGGCTACACCTTC
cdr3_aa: CASSYIGHQDNGYTF

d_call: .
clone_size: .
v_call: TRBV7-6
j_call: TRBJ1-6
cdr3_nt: TGTGCCAGCAGCAAGGAGGTGATGGCAATCTCACCCCTCCACTTT
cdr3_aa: CASSKEVMAISPLHF

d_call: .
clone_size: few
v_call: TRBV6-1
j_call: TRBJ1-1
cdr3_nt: TGTGCCAGCAAGTGGGAAGAAGCTTTCTTT
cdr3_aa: CASKWEEAFF

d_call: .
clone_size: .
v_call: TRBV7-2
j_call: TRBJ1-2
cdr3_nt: TGTGCCAGCAGCCCCAGACCGATTACCAACTATGGCTACACCTTC
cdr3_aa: CASSPRPITNYGYTF

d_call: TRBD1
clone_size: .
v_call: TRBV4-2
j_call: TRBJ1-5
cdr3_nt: TGTGCCACCTCCCAACAGGGGGCAGGACAGCCCCAGCATTTT
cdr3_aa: CATSQQGAGQPQHF

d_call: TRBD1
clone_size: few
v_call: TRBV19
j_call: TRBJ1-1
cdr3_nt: TGTGCCAGTAGCCGGGGGGACAGAGACAACACTGAAGCTTTCTTT
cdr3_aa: CASSRGDRDNTEAFF

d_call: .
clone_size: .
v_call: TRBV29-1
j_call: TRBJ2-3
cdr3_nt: TGCAGCGTAAAGCAGGGTGAGGATACGCAGTATTTT
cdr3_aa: CSVKQGEDTQYF

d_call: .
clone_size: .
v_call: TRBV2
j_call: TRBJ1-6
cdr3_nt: TGTGCCAGCAGCAGGGAATCCGCCAATTCACCCCTCCGCTTT
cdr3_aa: CASSRESANSPLRF

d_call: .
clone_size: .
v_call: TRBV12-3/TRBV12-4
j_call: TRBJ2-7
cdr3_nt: TGTGCCAGCAGTTTCTGGGGGCGGGAGCAGTACTTC
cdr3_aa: CASSFWGREQYF

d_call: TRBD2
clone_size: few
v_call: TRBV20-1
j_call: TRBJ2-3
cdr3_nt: TGCAGTGCTAGAACTAGCGGGGGCTTGATAGATACGCAGTATTTT
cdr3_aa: CSARTSGGLIDTQYF

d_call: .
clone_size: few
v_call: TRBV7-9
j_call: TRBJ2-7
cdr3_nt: TGTGCCAGCAGCTTAAGCCCCTTAGGGGGTAACCAGGACGAGCAGTACTTC
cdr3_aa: CASSLSPLGGNQDEQYF

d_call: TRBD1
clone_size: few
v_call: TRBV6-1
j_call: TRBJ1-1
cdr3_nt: TGTGCCAGCAGCTCGGCCATAACAGGGGGAGCTTTCTTT
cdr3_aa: CASSSAITGGAFF

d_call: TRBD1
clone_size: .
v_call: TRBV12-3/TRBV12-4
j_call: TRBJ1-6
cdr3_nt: TGTGCCAGCAGCCGGGCCGGGACAGGGTCTAATTCACCCCTCCACTTT
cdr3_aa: CASSRAGTGSNSPLHF

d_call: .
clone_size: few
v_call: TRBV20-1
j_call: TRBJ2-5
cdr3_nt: TGCAGTGCTAGACAGGGAAACGGGACCCAGTACTTC
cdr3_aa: CSARQGNGTQYF

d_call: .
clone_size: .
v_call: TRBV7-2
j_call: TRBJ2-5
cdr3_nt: TGTGCCAGCAGCTTAGCGGGTAATCGACGGGAGACCCAGTACTTC
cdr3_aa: CASSLAGNRRETQYF

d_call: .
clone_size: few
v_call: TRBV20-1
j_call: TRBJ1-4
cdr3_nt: TGCAGTGCTAGACGCCTGGACAGAACTAATGAAAAACTGTTTTTT
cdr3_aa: CSARRLDRTNEKLFF

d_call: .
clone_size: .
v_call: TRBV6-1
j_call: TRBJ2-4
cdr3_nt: TGTGCCAGCAGCCCCCCTTCATACACAGGGACCCCCAAAAACATTCAGTACTTC
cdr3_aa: CASSPPSYTGTPKNIQYF

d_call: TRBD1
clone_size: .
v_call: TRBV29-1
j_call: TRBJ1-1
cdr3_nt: TGCAGCGTTGACTCCGGACAGGGACTATGGGACACTGAAGCTTTCTTT
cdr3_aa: CSVDSGQGLWDTEAFF

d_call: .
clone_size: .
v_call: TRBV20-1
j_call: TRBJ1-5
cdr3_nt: TGCAGTGCTAGAACTGGCGGGGATCAGCCCCAGCATTTT
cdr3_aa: CSARTGGDQPQHF

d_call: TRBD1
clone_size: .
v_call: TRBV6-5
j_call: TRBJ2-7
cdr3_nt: TGTGCCAGCAGTTATAATGGACAGGGGGCAAACTACGAGCAGTACTTC
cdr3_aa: CASSYNGQGANYEQYF

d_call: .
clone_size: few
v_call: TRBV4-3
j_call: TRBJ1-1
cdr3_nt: TGCGCCAGCAGCCAAGAATACAGAAGGAACACTGAAGCTTTCTTT
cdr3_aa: CASSQEYRRNTEAFF

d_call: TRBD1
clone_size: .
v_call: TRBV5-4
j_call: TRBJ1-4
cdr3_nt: TGTGCCAGCAGCTTCTATCCGGGACAGGGGAACGAAAAACTGTTTTTT
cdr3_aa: CASSFYPGQGNEKLFF

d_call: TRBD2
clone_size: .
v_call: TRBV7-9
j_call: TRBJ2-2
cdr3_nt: TGTGCCAGCAGCAGCCAGACTAGCGGGGGCACCGGGGAGCTGTTTTTT
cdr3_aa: CASSSQTSGGTGELFF

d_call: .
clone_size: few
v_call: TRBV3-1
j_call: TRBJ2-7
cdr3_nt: TGTGCCAGCAGCCTAAAGAGCGAGCAGTACTTC
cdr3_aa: CASSLKSEQYF